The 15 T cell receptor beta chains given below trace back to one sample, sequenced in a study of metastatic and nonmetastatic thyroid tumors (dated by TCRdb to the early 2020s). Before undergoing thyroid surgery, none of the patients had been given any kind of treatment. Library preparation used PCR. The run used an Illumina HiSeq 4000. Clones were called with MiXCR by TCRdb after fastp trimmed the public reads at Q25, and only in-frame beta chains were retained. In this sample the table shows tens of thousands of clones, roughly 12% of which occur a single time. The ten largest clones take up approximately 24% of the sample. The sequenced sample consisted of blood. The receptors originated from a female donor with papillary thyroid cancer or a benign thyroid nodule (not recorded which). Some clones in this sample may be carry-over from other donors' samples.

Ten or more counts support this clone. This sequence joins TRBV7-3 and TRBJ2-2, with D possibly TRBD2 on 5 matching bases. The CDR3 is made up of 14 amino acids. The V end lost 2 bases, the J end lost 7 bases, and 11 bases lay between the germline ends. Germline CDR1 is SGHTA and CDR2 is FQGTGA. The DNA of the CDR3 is TGTGCCAGCAGCTTATGGGGAGTAGACGGGGAGCTGTTTTTT. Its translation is CASSLWGVDGELFF.

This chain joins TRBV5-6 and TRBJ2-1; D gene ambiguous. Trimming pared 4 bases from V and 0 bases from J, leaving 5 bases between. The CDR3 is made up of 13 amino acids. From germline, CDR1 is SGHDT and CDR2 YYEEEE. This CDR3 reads CASSQISYNEQFF. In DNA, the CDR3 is TGTGCCAGCAGCCAAATCTCCTACAATGAGCAGTTCTTC.

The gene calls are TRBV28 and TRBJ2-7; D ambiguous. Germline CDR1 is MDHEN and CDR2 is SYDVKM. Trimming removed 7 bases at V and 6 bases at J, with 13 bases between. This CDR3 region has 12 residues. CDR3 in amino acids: CASTHPPFEQYF. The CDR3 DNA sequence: TGTGCCAGCACCCATCCTCCGTTCGAGCAGTACTTC.

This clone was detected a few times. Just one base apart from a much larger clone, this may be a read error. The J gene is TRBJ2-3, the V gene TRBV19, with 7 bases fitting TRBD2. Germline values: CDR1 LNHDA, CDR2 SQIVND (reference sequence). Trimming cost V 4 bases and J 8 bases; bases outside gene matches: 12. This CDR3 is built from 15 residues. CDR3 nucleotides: TGTGCCAGTAGTAGGGGGGACTGGGGGGGGGGTACGCAGTATTTT. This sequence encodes CASSRGDWGGGTQYF. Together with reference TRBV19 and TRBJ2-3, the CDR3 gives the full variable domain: DGGITQSPKYLFRKEGQNVTLSCEQNLNHDAMYWYRQDPGQGLRLIYYSQIVNDFQKGDIAEGYSVSREKKESFPLTVTSAQKNPTAFYLCASSRGDWGGGTQYFGPGTRLTVL.

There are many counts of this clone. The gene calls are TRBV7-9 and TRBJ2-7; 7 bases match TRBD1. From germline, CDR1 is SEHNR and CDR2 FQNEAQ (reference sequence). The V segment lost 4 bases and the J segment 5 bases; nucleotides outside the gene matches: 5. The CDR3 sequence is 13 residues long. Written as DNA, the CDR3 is TGTGCCAGCAGCTACAGACAGGGAAACGAGCAGTACTTC. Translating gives CASSYRQGNEQYF.

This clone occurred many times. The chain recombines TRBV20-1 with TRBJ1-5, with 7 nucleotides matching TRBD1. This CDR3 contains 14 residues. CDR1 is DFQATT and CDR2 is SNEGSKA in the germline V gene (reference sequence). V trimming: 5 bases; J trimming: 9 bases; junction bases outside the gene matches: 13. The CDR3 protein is CSAPLAEGGRPQHF. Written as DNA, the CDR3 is TGCAGTGCTCCCCTCGCAGAAGGGGGCAGGCCCCAGCATTTT.

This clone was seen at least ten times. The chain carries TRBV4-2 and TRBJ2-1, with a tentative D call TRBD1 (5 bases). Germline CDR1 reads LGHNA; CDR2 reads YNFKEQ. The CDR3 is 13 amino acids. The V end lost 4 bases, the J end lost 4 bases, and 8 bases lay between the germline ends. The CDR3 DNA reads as TGTGCCAGCAGCCCGACAGTTTACAATGAGCAGTTCTTC. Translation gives CASSPTVYNEQFF.

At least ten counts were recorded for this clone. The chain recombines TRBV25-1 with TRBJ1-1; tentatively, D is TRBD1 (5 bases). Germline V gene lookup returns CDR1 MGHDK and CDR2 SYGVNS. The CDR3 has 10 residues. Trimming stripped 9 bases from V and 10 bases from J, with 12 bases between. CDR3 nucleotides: TGTGCCAGTGAAGGGGCCCGAGCTTTCTTT. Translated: CASEGARAFF.

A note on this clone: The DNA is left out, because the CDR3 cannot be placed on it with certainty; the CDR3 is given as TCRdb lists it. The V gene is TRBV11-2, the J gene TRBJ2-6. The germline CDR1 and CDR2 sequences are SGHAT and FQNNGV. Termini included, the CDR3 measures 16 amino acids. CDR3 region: CASSLVVAWGANVLTF.

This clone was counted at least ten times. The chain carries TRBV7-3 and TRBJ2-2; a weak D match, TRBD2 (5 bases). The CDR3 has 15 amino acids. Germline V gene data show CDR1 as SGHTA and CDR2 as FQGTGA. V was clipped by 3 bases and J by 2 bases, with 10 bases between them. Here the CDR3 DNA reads TGTGCCAGCAGCTTCACAAGCGGAAACACCGGGGAGCTGTTTTTT. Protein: CASSFTSGNTGELFF.

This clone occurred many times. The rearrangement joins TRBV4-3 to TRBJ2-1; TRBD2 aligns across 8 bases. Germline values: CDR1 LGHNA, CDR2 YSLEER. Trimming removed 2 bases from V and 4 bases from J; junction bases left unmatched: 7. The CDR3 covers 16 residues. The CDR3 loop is CASSQSLRGAYNEQFF. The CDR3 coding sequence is TGCGCCAGCAGCCAATCTTTGCGGGGGGCTTACAATGAGCAGTTCTTC.

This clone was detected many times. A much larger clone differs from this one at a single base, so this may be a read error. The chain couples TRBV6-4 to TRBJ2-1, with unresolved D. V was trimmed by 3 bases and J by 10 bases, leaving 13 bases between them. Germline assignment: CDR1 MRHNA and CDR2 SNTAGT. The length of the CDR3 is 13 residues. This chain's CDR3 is CASSESTATEQFF. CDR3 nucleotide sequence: TGTGCCAGCAGTGAGAGCACCGCGACGGAGCAGTTCTTC.

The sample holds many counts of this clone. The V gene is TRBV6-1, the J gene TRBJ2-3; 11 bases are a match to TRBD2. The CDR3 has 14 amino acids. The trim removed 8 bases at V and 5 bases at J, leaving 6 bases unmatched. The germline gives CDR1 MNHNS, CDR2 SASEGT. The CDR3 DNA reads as TGTGCCAGCGAGACTAGCGGGGAGGGAGATACGCAGTATTTT. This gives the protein CASETSGEGDTQYF.

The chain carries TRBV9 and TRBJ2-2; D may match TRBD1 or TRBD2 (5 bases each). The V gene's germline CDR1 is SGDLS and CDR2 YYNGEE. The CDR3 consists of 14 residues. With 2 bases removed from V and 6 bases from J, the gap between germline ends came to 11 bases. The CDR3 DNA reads TGTGCCAGCAGCGTCGGCAGGGAGCCCGGGGAGCTGTTTTTT. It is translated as CASSVGREPGELFF. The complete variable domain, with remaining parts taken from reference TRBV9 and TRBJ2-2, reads DSGVTQTPKHLITATGQRVTLRCSPRSGDLSVYWYQQSLDQGLQFLIQYYNGEERAKGNILERFSAQQFPDLHSELNLSSLELGDSALYFCASSVGREPGELFFGEGSRLTVL.

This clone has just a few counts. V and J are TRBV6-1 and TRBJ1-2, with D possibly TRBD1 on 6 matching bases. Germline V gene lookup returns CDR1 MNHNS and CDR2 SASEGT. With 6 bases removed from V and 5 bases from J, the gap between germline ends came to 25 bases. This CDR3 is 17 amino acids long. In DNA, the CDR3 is TGTGCCAGCAGCCCACGCCGACAGGCCAATCTTGGTTATGGCTACACCTTC. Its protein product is CASSPRRQANLGYGYTF.